Listed here is a single T cell receptor (beta chain). Per the study methods: Amplification of reference gene primers provided the estimated nucleated cell counts. Libraries were prepared by immunoSEQ multiplex PCR; TCRdb keeps only in-frame clonotypes and omits some of them. The DNA was the basis for D and trimming; V, J and clone size are from that table. The sample shows about 140,000 clones, 79% of them seen only once. This sample stems from a study of blood T cell repertoires in COVID-19. On the study more broadly: Acute and convalescent COVID-19 specimens originated in the United States, Italy and Spain. In each case, the material was cDNA or gDNA derived from T cells, B-cell-depleted T cells, or PBMCs.

This sequence was found in a man aged 50 to 59 with active or convalescent COVID-19. Specimen: peripheral blood.

Written as DNA, the CDR3 is TGTGCCAGCAGTTTTACCGGACAGGGTGTGGTTGAGACCCAGTACTTC. This codes for CASSFTGQGVVETQYF. This chain links TRBV27 with TRBJ2-5, with 8 bases fitting TRBD1. The CDR3 covers 16 residues. The trim removed 3 bases at V and 5 bases at J, leaving 11 bases unmatched. From germline, CDR1 is MNHEY and CDR2 SMNVEV (reference sequence).